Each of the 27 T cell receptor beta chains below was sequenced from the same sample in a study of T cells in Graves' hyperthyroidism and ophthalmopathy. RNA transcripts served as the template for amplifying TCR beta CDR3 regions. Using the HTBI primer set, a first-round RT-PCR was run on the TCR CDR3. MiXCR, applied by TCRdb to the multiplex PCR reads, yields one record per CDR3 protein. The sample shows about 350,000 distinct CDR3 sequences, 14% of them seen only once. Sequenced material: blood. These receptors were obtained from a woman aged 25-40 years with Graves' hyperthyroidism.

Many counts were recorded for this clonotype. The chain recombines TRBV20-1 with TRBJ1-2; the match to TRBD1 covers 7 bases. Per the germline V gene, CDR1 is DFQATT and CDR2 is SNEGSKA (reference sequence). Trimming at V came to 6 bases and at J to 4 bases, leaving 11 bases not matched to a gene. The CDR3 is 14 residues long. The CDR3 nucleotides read TGCAGTGCCACATCTCGACAGGGACGCTATGGCTACACCTTC. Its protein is CSATSRQGRYGYTF.

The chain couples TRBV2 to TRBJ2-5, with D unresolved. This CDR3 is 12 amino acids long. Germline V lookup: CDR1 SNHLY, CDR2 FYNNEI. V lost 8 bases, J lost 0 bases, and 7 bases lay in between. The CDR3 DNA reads TGTGCCAGCTGGACCTACCAAGAGACCCAGTACTTC. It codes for CASWTYQETQYF. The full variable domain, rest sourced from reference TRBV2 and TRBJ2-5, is EPEVTQTPSHQVTQMGQEVILRCVPISNHLYFYWYRQILGQKVEFLVSFYNNEISEKSEIFDDQFSVERPDGSNFTLKIRSTKLEDSAMYFCASWTYQETQYFGPGTRLLVL.

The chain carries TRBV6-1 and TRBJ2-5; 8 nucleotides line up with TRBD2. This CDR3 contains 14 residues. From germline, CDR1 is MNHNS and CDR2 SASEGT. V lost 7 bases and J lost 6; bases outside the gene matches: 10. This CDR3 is CASTPGGPGKTQYF. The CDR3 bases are TGTGCCAGCACCCCGGGAGGGCCCGGCAAGACCCAGTACTTC.

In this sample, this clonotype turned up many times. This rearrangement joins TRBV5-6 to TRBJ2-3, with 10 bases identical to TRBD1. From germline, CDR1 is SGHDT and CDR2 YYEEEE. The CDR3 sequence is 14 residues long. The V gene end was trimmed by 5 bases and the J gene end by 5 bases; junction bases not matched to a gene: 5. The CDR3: CASSDRGQGDTQYF. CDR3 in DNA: TGTGCCAGCAGTGACAGGGGGCAGGGAGATACGCAGTATTTT.

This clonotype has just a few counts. The CDR3 sequence is CASSQVGGQLNIQYF. The CDR3 bases are TGCGCCAGCAGCCAAGTAGGAGGACAGCTAAACATTCAGTACTTC. The rearrangement links TRBV4-1 to TRBJ2-4; weak D call: TRBD1 (6 bases). In germline, CDR1 is MGHRA, CDR2 YSYEKL. V dropped 1 base and J dropped 6 bases, with 13 bases sitting between them. The CDR3 has 15 residues.

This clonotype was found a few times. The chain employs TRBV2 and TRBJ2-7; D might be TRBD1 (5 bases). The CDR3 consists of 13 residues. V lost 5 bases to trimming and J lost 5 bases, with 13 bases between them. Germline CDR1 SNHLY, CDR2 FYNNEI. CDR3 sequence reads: CASSNLRVNEQYF. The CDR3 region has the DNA TGTGCCAGCAGTAACCTCAGGGTAAACGAGCAGTACTTC. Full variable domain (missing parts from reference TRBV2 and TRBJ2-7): EPEVTQTPSHQVTQMGQEVILRCVPISNHLYFYWYRQILGQKVEFLVSFYNNEISEKSEIFDDQFSVERPDGSNFTLKIRSTKLEDSAMYFCASSNLRVNEQYFGPGTRLTVT.

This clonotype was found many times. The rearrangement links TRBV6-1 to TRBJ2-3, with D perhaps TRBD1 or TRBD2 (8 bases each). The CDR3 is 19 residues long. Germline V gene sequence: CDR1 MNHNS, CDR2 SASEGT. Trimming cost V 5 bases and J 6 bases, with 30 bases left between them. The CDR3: CASSTRDRSLAGRVDTQYF. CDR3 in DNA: TGTGCCAGCAGTACCCGGGACAGGTCCCTAGCGGGTCGCGTGGATACGCAGTATTTT.

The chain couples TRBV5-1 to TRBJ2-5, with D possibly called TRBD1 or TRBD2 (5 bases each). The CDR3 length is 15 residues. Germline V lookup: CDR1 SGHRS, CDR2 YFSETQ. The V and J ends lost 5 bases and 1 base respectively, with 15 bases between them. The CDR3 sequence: CASSTTGPIQETQYF. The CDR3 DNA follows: TGCGCCAGCAGTACCACGGGACCTATCCAAGAGACCCAGTACTTC.

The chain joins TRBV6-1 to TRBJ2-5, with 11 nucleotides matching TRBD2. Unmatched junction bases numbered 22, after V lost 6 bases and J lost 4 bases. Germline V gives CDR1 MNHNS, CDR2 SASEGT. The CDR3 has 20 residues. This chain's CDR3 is CASSGRAALMMLAGGETQYF. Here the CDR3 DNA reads TGTGCCAGCAGCGGAAGGGCAGCGTTGATGATGCTAGCGGGAGGAGAGACCCAGTACTTC.

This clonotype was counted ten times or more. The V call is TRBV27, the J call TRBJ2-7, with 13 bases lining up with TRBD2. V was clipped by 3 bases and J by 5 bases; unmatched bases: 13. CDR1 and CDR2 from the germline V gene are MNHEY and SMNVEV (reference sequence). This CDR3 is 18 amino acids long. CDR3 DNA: TGTGCCAGCAGTTTGGTCGCACTACTAGCGGGAGGGCCCCACGAGCAGTACTTC. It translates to CASSLVALLAGGPHEQYF.

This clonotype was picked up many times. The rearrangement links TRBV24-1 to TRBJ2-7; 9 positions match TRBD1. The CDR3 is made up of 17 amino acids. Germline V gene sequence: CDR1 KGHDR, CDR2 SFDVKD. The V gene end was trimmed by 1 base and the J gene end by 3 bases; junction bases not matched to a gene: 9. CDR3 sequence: CATSDFMVRDRVYEQYF. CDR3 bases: TGTGCCACCAGTGATTTTATGGTCAGGGACAGGGTCTACGAGCAGTACTTC.

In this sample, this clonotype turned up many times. CDR3 sequence: CASSPQPTATGELFF. The CDR3 nucleotides read TGTGCCAGCAGCCCCCAGCCTACTGCCACCGGGGAGCTGTTTTTT. V and J are TRBV7-3 and TRBJ2-2; the D is unclear. Germline-derived CDR1 and CDR2 are SGHTA and FQGTGA. This CDR3 has 15 amino acids. With 5 bases removed from V and 4 bases from J, the gap between germline ends came to 14 bases.

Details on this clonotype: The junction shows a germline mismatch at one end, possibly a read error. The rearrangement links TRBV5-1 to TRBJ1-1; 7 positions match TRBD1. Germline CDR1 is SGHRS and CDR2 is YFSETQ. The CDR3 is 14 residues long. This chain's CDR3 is CASSLGQENTEACF. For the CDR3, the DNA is TGCGCCAGCAGCCTAGGACAGGAGAACACTGAAGCTTGCTTT.

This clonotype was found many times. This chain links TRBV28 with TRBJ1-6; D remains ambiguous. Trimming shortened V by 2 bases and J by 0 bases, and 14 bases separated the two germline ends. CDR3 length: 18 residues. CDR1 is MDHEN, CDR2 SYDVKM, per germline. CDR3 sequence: CASSLRRYRSSYNSPLHF. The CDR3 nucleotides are TGTGCCAGCAGTTTAAGGCGCTACCGCAGCTCCTATAATTCACCCCTCCACTTT.

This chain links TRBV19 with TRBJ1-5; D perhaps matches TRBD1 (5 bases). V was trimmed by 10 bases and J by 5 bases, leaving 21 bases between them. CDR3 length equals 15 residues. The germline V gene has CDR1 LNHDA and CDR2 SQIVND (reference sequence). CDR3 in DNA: TGTGCCACAAAAGTAATGGCAGGGTTGGATCAGCCCCAGCATTTT. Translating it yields CATKVMAGLDQPQHF.

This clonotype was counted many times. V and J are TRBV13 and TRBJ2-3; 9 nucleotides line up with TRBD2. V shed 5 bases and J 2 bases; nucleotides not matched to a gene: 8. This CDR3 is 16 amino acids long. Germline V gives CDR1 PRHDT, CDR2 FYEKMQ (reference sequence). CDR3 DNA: TGTGCCAGCAGCCCCGGCTCTAGCGGGAACACAGATACGCAGTATTTT. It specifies CASSPGSSGNTDTQYF.

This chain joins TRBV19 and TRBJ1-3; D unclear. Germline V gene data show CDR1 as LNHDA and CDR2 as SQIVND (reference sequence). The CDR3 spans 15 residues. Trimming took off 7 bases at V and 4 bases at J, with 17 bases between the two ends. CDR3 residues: CASTSSLYSGNTIYF. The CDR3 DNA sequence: TGTGCCAGTACCTCGTCTCTCTATTCCGGAAACACCATATATTTT. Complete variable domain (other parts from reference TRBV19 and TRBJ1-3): DGGITQSPKYLFRKEGQNVTLSCEQNLNHDAMYWYRQDPGQGLRLIYYSQIVNDFQKGDIAEGYSVSREKKESFPLTVTSAQKNPTAFYLCASTSSLYSGNTIYFGEGSWLTVV.

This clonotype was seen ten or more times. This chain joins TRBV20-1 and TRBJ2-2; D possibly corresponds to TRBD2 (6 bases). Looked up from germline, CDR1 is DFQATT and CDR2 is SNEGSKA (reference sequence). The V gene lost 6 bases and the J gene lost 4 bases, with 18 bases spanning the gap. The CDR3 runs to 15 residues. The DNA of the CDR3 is TGCAGTGCCCCATCCGCGGGGAGGAGCACCGGGGAGCTGTTTTTT. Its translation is CSAPSAGRSTGELFF.

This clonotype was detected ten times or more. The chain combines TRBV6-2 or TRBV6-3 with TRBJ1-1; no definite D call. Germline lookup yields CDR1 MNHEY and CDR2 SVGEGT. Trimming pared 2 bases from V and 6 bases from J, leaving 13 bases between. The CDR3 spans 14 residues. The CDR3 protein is CASSYRQAGAEAFF. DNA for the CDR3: TGTGCCAGCAGTTACAGGCAGGCCGGGGCTGAAGCTTTCTTT.

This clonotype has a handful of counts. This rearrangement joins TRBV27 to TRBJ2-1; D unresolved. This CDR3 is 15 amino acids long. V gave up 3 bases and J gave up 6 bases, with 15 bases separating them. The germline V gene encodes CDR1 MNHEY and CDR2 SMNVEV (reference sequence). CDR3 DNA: TGTGCCAGCAGTTTCAGCGCCCGGACCAGCAATGAGCAGTTCTTC. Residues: CASSFSARTSNEQFF.

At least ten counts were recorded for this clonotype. CDR3 sequence (DNA): TGTGCCAGCAGCTTAGTGGGGTCTGGAAACACCATATATTTT. As protein: CASSLVGSGNTIYF. The chain has TRBV7-8 and TRBJ1-3, with D unresolved. This CDR3 spans 14 amino acids. Trimming took 1 base from V and 1 from J, leaving 5 bases between them. Per the germline V gene, CDR1 is SGHVS and CDR2 is FQNEAQ.

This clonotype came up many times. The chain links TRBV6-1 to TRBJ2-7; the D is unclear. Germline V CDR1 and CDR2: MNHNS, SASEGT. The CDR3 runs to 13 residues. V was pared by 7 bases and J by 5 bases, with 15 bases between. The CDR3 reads CASKGPSLHEQYF. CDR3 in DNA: TGTGCCAGCAAGGGCCCTTCCCTCCACGAGCAGTACTTC.

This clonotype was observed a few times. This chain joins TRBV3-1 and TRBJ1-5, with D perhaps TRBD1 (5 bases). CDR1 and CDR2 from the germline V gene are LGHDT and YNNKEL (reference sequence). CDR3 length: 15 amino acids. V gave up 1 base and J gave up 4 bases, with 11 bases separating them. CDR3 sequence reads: CASSQGWGENQPQHF. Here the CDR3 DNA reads TGTGCCAGCAGCCAAGGGTGGGGGGAGAATCAGCCCCAGCATTTT.

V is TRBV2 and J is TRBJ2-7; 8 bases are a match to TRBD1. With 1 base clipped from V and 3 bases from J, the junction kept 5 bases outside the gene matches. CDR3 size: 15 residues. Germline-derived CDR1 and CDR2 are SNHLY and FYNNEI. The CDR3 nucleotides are TGTGCCAGCAGTGAAGAGGGGACAGGTATCTACGAGCAGTACTTC. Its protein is CASSEEGTGIYEQYF.

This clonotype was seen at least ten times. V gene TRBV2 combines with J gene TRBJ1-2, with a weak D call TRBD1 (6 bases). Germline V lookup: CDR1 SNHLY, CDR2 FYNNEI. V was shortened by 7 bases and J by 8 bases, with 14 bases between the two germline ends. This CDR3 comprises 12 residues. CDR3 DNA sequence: TGTGCCAGCACCCAAGACAGGTTCGGCTACACCTTC. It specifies CASTQDRFGYTF.

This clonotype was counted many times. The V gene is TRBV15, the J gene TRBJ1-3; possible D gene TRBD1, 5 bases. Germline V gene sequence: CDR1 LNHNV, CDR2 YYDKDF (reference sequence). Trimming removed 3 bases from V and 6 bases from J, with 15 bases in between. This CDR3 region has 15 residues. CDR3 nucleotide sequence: TGTGCCACCAGCAGTAGGACTCATGGGGCAAACACCATATATTTT. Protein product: CATSSRTHGANTIYF.

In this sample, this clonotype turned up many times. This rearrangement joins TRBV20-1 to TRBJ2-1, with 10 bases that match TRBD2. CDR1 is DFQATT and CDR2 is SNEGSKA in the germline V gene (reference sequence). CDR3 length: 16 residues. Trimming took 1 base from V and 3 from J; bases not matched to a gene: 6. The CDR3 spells CSARAAGLASYNEQFF. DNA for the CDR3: TGCAGTGCTAGAGCGGCGGGACTAGCGAGCTACAATGAGCAGTTCTTC.